This T cell receptor beta chain was identified in a study of Ad26.COV2.S vaccination and SARS-CoV-2 variants. Study-level information: Ad26.COV2.S shots went into the muscle once or twice, 56 days apart. General study points: Recipients of vaccine and of placebo showed similar breadth of their non-spike TCR repertoires.

In the case of this clone: Its antigen is not known.

Indicated treatment: 15 to 20 received Ad26.COV2.S at low or high dose, single or two shots; several received placebo; per-sample allocation not given. Sampling was done on day 63 after the first vaccine or placebo injection. Assay used: immunoSEQ multiplex PCR; TCRdb lists only in-frame clones, some missing. The data hold 380,000 or so clones, with around 88% observed a single time. Sequences were derived from peripheral blood, sampled in a trial of Ad26.COV2.S vaccine versus placebo. This sequence originates from a person aged 18-65 years who received the Ad26.COV2.S COVID-19 vaccine or a placebo.

CDR3: CASSFSGRAPYEQYF. The CDR3 bases are TGTGCCAGCAGCTTTAGCGGGAGGGCCCCCTACGAGCAGTACTTC. The chain links TRBV13 to TRBJ2-7, with 11 bases matching TRBD2. Trimming took 3 bases from V and 2 from J; bases not matched to a gene: 3. Germline assignment: CDR1 PRHDT and CDR2 FYEKMQ (reference sequence). There are 15 residues in the CDR3.